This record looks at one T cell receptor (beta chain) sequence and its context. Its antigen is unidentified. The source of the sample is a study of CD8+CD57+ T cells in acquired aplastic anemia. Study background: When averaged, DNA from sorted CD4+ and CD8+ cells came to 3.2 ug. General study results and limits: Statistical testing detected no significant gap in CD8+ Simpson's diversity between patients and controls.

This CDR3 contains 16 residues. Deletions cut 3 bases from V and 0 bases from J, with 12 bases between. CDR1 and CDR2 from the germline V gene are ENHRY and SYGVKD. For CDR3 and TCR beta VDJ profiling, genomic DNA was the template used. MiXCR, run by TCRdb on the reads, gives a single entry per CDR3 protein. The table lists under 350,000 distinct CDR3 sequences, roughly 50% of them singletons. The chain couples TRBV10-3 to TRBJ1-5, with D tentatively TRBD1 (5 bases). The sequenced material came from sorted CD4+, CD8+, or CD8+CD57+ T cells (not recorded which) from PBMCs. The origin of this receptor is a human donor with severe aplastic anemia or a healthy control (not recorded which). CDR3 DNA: TGTGCCATCAGTGAACGACAGATAGATAGCAATCAGCCCCAGCATTTT. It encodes CAISERQIDSNQPQHF.